A selection of T cell receptor beta chains follows, all from one sample in a study of T cells in Graves' hyperthyroidism and ophthalmopathy. MiXCR, run by TCRdb on the multiplex PCR reads, gives a single entry per CDR3 protein. The sample shows about 380,000 distinct CDR3 sequences, around 13% of them seen only once. Material: blood. The receptors come from a woman aged 55-70 years with Graves' hyperthyroidism. Both conserved end residues are part of each CDR3. A D gene is named only where the DNA matches it firmly. Some rows mark clone size as missing; the rest say once, few, many or name a class of expanded clone.

size | D | J | length | V | DNA | CDR3
many | - | TRBJ2-5 | 14 | TRBV2 | TGTGCCAGCAGTGAAGAGGGCGGGTCAGAGACCCAGTACTTC | CASSEEGGSETQYF
many | - | TRBJ2-1 | 11 | TRBV28 | TGTGCCAGCAGTTTACCCGGTGAGCAGTTCTTC | CASSLPGEQFF
- | TRBD2 | TRBJ2-7 | 16 | TRBV10-3 | TGTGCCATCAGCCCATCCGGGACTAGCGGGATCTACGAGCAGTACTTC | CAISPSGTSGIYEQYF
many | - | TRBJ2-7 | 14 | TRBV7-2 | TGTGCCAGCAGCCTAACACCCGGATCCTACGAGCAGTACTTC | CASSLTPGSYEQYF
many | TRBD2 | TRBJ2-1 | 14 | TRBV24-1 | TGTGCCACCAGTCCCCTAGCGGGAAGGCATGAGCAGTTCTTC | CATSPLAGRHEQFF
many | - | TRBJ2-1 | 15 | TRBV11-3 | TGTGCCAGCAGCCGGCCGGGACGCGGGAAGGATGAGCAGTTCTTC | CASSRPGRGKDEQFF
- | TRBD1 | TRBJ2-7 | 13 | TRBV29-1 | TGCAGCGTTGTGGTCGTAGGGGGCCACGAGCAGTACTTC | CSVVVVGGHEQYF
many | - | TRBJ2-3 | 12 | TRBV11-2 | TGTGCCAGCGGTCCCTACACAGATACGCAGTATTTT | CASGPYTDTQYF
many | TRBD1 | TRBJ1-1 | 14 | TRBV12-3/TRBV12-4 | TGTGCCAGCAGTTTAGCCGGGACAGACCCTGAAGCTTTCTTT | CASSLAGTDPEAFF
- | - | TRBJ2-1 | 14 | TRBV20-1 | TGCAGTGCTAGAGATCAGACCGCCTACAATGAGCAGTTCTTC | CSARDQTAYNEQFF
- | TRBD2 | TRBJ2-1 | 16 | TRBV2 | TGTGCCAGCAGTGAAGGGACTAGCGGGACTAACAATGAGCAGTTCTTC | CASSEGTSGTNNEQFF
few | - | TRBJ2-6 | 16 | TRBV7-9 | TGTGCCAGCGAGGGGCAGGGCAGCTCTGGGGCCAACGTCCTGACTTTC | CASEGQGSSGANVLTF
once | - | TRBJ1-4 | 16 | TRBV19 | TGTGCCAGTAGTCCAAGGGGGACCTTAACTAATGAAAAACTGTTTTTT | CASSPRGTLTNEKLFF
- | TRBD1 | TRBJ1-4 | 15 | TRBV24-1 | TGTGCCACCAGTGACGCAGGGGGCGCGAATGAAAAACTGTTTTTT | CATSDAGGANEKLFF
many | TRBD2 | TRBJ2-7 | 15 | TRBV6-1 | TGTGCCAGCAGTTACTTGGACGGGAGGCTCTACGAGCAGTACTTC | CASSYLDGRLYEQYF
many | - | TRBJ1-6 | 16 | TRBV11-2 | TGTGCCAGCAGCCGTGCCCCGTCCGTTAATAATTCACCCCTCCACTTT | CASSRAPSVNNSPLHF
many | TRBD2 | TRBJ2-3 | 13 | TRBV20-1 | TGCAGTGCTAGAACTAGCGGGACAGATACGCAGTATTTT | CSARTSGTDTQYF
few | - | TRBJ1-2 | 15 | TRBV5-1 | TGCGCCACCCATTGGGGAGACACAAGGAACTATGGCTACACCTTC | CATHWGDTRNYGYTF
many | TRBD2 | TRBJ2-7 | 15 | TRBV2 | TGTGCCAGCAGGCGACTAGCGGGAGTACCCCACGAGCAGTACTTC | CASRRLAGVPHEQYF
many | - | TRBJ1-1 | 13 | TRBV27 | TGTGCCAGCAGGGGGGGGGGGGACACTGAAGCTTTCTTT | CASRGGGDTEAFF
few | - | TRBJ2-3 | 13 | TRBV24-1 | TGTGCCACCCGGGGGAGTTGGTCAGATACGCAGTATTTT | CATRGSWSDTQYF
- | - | TRBJ2-7 | 13 | TRBV5-1 | TGCGCCAGCAGCCAATCCCCTCACTACGAGCAGTACTTC | CASSQSPHYEQYF
many | - | TRBJ2-4 | 15 | TRBV11-3 | TGTGCCAGCAGCTTAAAACCGACTAGAGAAAACATTCAGTACTTC | CASSLKPTRENIQYF
many | - | TRBJ2-1 | 20 | TRBV3-1 | TGTGCCAGCAGCCTCCTCGTGGTCTTTAACTACGGTTTCTCCTACAATGAGCAGTTCTTC | CASSLLVVFNYGFSYNEQFF
- | - | TRBJ1-1 | 15 | TRBV18 | TGTGCCAGCTCACCGGGGGGGGTCTTGAACACTGAAGCTTTCTTT | CASSPGGVLNTEAFF
many | TRBD2 | TRBJ2-3 | 13 | TRBV30 | TGTGCCTGGAGTGCGTATGGGCGGGGGACGCAGTATTTT | CAWSAYGRGTQYF
many | - | TRBJ2-7 | 12 | TRBV28 | TGTGCCAGCAGCCTCATGGCCGGACTTCAGTACTTC | CASSLMAGLQYF
many | - | TRBJ2-3 | 12 | TRBV5-1 | TGCGCCAGCAGCGGGAACACAGATACGCAGTATTTT | CASSGNTDTQYF
many | TRBD2 | TRBJ2-1 | 14 | TRBV20-1 | TGCAGTGCTAGTGAAGCGGGAGGGTTCGATGAGCAGTTCTTC | CSASEAGGFDEQFF
many | TRBD2 | TRBJ2-7 | 14 | TRBV7-2 | TGTGCCAGCAGCACCATAGCGGGAGCCTACGAGCAGTACTTC | CASSTIAGAYEQYF
- | TRBD1 | TRBJ1-1 | 15 | TRBV3-1 | TGTGCCAGCAGCCACCCGGGACAGGGCTACACTGAAGCTTTCTTT | CASSHPGQGYTEAFF
many | - | TRBJ1-1 | 13 | TRBV6-6 | TGTGCCAGCAGTTACCCCGGGAACACTGAAGCTTTCTTT | CASSYPGNTEAFF
- | - | TRBJ2-1 | 15 | TRBV7-3 | TGTGCCAGCAGCTTAAACAGGGAGACCTACAATGAGCAGTTCTTC | CASSLNRETYNEQFF
few | TRBD1 | TRBJ2-7 | 14 | TRBV9 | TGTGCCAGCAGCGCACGGGACAGCTACTACGAGCAGTACTTC | CASSARDSYYEQYF
many | TRBD1 | TRBJ1-5 | 15 | TRBV6-1 | TGTGCCAGCAGACTACAGGGGGCTTGGAATCAGCCCCAGCATTTT | CASRLQGAWNQPQHF
many | - | TRBJ2-7 | 13 | TRBV3-1 | TGTGCCAGCAGCCAGACTAGGGCTGGGGAGCAGTACTTC | CASSQTRAGEQYF
- | - | TRBJ1-1 | 14 | TRBV5-1 | TGCGCCAGCAGCTATTCGGGCTTCAACACTGAAGCTTTCTTT | CASSYSGFNTEAFF
many | - | TRBJ2-3 | 15 | TRBV5-1 | TGCGCCAGCAGCTTGCAAGAGGGGGGCACAGATACGCAGTATTTT | CASSLQEGGTDTQYF
few | TRBD2 | TRBJ2-7 | 18 | TRBV6-6 | TGTGCCAGCAGTTACCTAGCGGGAGGGCCCTCGAGCTCGTACGAGCAGTACTTC | CASSYLAGGPSSSYEQYF
- | TRBD2 | TRBJ2-3 | 15 | TRBV4-1 | TGCGCCAGCAGCCAAGTTCTAGCGGGAGCAGATACGCAGTATTTT | CASSQVLAGADTQYF
few | - | TRBJ1-1 | 15 | TRBV7-9 | TGTGCCAGCAGCTCAAGAAAAAGTTTGAACACTGAAGCTTTCTTT | CASSSRKSLNTEAFF
many | - | TRBJ2-3 | 15 | TRBV11-2 | TGTGCCAGCAGCTTAGGCGTGGTCGGCACAGATACGCAGTATTTT | CASSLGVVGTDTQYF
many | TRBD2 | TRBJ2-3 | 16 | TRBV28 | TGTGCCAGCAGTCCATGGACTAGCGGGAGGGCAGATACGCAGTATTTT | CASSPWTSGRADTQYF
many | - | TRBJ2-5 | 12 | TRBV20-1 | TGCAGTGCCTACCGACCACAAGAGACCCAGTACTTC | CSAYRPQETQYF
- | TRBD2 | TRBJ2-7 | 15 | TRBV27 | TGTGCCAGCAGTCCCCAGACTAGCGGGGGGCTTCCGCAGTACTTC | CASSPQTSGGLPQYF
few | - | TRBJ2-5 | 12 | TRBV5-6 | TGTGCCAGCAGCTTGACAGCGTATAACCAGTACTTC | CASSLTAYNQYF
few | TRBD1 | TRBJ2-2 | 19 | TRBV27 | TGTGCCAGCAGTCCGGAGCCGGGACAGGGTGCCGAAGGCACCGGGGAGCTGTTTTTT | CASSPEPGQGAEGTGELFF
many | TRBD2 | TRBJ2-3 | 16 | TRBV19 | TGTGCCAGTAGTAGGGGCCTAGCGGGGAACACAGATACGCAGTATTTT | CASSRGLAGNTDTQYF
many | - | TRBJ2-5 | 17 | TRBV6-1 | TGTGCCAGCAGTGAAGCATTGGTAGCGGAGATACAAGAGACCCAGTACTTC | CASSEALVAEIQETQYF
many | - | TRBJ1-5 | 12 | TRBV5-1 | TGCGCCAGTATCTATAGCAATCAGCCCCAGCATTTT | CASIYSNQPQHF
- | - | TRBJ1-1 | 13 | TRBV7-3 | TGTGCCAGCAGCTTTGGAGGGTTTACTGAAGCTTTCTTT | CASSFGGFTEAFF
few | - | TRBJ2-3 | 16 | TRBV7-9 | TGTGCCAGCAGCTTAGTCACGGTCATCGGCGCAGATACGCAGTATTTT | CASSLVTVIGADTQYF